The rows below give T cell receptor beta chains drawn from one sample of a study of T cell clonotyping in hematopoietic cell transplantation. The assay was immunoSEQ multiplex PCR, and TCRdb's table has in-frame clones only and misses some. This table has 6,500 to 9,500 clones, less than 95% appearing once. Sequenced here: peripheral blood mononuclear cells, sampled 30 days after allogeneic stem cell transplant. Source of these receptors: a male patient in his sixties who had an allogeneic stem cell transplant from an unrelated donor, so T cells may come from the graft donor. Some clones in this sample may be carry-over from other donors' samples. CDR3s include the opening cysteine and the closing phenylalanine or tryptophan. Fields, in order: J gene, CDR3 length, V gene, CDR3 protein.

j_call: TRBJ1-2
cdr3_length: 15
v_call: TRBV18
cdr3_aa: CASSLGQGESYGYTF

j_call: TRBJ1-2
cdr3_length: 15
v_call: TRBV18
cdr3_aa: CASSPRVDAYYGYTF

j_call: TRBJ2-2
cdr3_length: 16
v_call: TRBV5-1
cdr3_aa: CASSPMGGKNTGELFF

j_call: TRBJ2-3
cdr3_length: 14
v_call: TRBV25-1
cdr3_aa: CASSEVSLTDTQYF

j_call: TRBJ1-2
cdr3_length: 13
v_call: TRBV19
cdr3_aa: CASSNRNNYGYTF

j_call: TRBJ2-7
cdr3_length: 13
v_call: TRBV19
cdr3_aa: CASSMGRVYEQYF

j_call: TRBJ2-1
cdr3_length: 16
v_call: TRBV27
cdr3_aa: CASSLSGLAGGTEQFF

j_call: TRBJ1-1
cdr3_length: 15
v_call: TRBV7-2
cdr3_aa: CASSFRQGTNTEAFF

j_call: TRBJ1-3
cdr3_length: 15
v_call: TRBV28
cdr3_aa: CASSFSDRAGNTIYF

j_call: TRBJ2-3
cdr3_length: 13
v_call: TRBV4-1
cdr3_aa: CASSQGFLDTQYF

j_call: TRBJ1-5
cdr3_length: 15
v_call: TRBV2
cdr3_aa: CASSEDRGGNQPQHF

j_call: TRBJ2-1
cdr3_length: 14
v_call: TRBV5-1
cdr3_aa: CASSSTGTHNEQFF

j_call: TRBJ1-1
cdr3_length: 13
v_call: TRBV30
cdr3_aa: CAWSYVGGAEAFF

j_call: TRBJ1-1
cdr3_length: 13
v_call: TRBV27
cdr3_aa: CASSLLRNTEAFF

j_call: TRBJ1-2
cdr3_length: 16
v_call: TRBV11-2
cdr3_aa: CASSLDKVRSNYGYTF

j_call: TRBJ2-1
cdr3_length: 16
v_call: TRBV25-1
cdr3_aa: CASSEPGGRPYNEQFF

j_call: TRBJ2-7
cdr3_length: 13
v_call: TRBV19
cdr3_aa: CASRLAGSYEQYF

j_call: TRBJ2-7
cdr3_length: 13
v_call: TRBV19
cdr3_aa: CASSSTDYEEQYF

j_call: TRBJ1-2
cdr3_length: 11
v_call: TRBV29-1
cdr3_aa: CSVGTRVSYTF

j_call: TRBJ1-2
cdr3_length: 15
v_call: TRBV5-4
cdr3_aa: CASSPPGQRSYGYTF

j_call: TRBJ2-1
cdr3_length: 15
v_call: TRBV7-3
cdr3_aa: CASSLNVGIYNEQFF

j_call: TRBJ2-1
cdr3_length: 15
v_call: TRBV7-6
cdr3_aa: CASSLGDYPVSEQFF

j_call: TRBJ1-1
cdr3_length: 15
v_call: TRBV27
cdr3_aa: CASSLVGALNTEAFF

j_call: TRBJ1-5
cdr3_length: 14
v_call: TRBV7-2
cdr3_aa: CASSPSRDNQPQHF

j_call: TRBJ1-1
cdr3_length: 13
v_call: TRBV5-1
cdr3_aa: CASWGTTNTEAFF

j_call: TRBJ1-1
cdr3_length: 14
v_call: TRBV7-9
cdr3_aa: CASSLQGRNTEAFF

j_call: TRBJ1-4
cdr3_length: 15
v_call: TRBV27
cdr3_aa: CASSQTGALGEKLFF

j_call: TRBJ2-7
cdr3_length: 16
v_call: TRBV11-2
cdr3_aa: CASSSGNPGLAHEQYF

j_call: TRBJ2-7
cdr3_length: 14
v_call: TRBV9
cdr3_aa: CASSVLAGAYEQYF